These T cell receptor beta chains were read from a single sample in a study of blood T cell repertoires in COVID-19. The table came from immunoSEQ multiplex PCR; TCRdb's copy has only in-frame clones and leaves some out. The table includes a few hundred thousand clones, 84% detected once. The sample comprised peripheral blood. The receptors derive from a woman between 40 and 55 years old who had recovered from COVID-19. The CDR3 runs from the conserved cysteine through the conserved F or W. Each record gives: V gene, D gene, J gene, clone size, CDR3 DNA, CDR3 protein. The D gene is left open where the match is weak. Clone size is not always given. Where it is, it says once, few, many or a class for expanded clones.

>TRBV28|.|TRBJ1-2|.
TGTGCCATCTCAGGGCCCCCCGTCTATGGCTACACCTTC
CAISGPPVYGYTF
>TRBV18|.|TRBJ2-3|.
TGTGCCAGCTCACTGAGTTTAAGCGGAAGAAGAAGCACAGATACGCAGTATTTT
CASSLSLSGRRSTDTQYF
>TRBV5-6|.|TRBJ2-7|.
TGTGCCAGCAGCTTGGGGACACGCTACGAGCAGTACTTC
CASSLGTRYEQYF
>TRBV7-9|.|TRBJ2-7|.
TGTGCCAGCAGCTTAGGCGCCTACGAGCAGTACTTC
CASSLGAYEQYF
>TRBV7-9|TRBD2|TRBJ2-1|.
TGTGCCAGCAGCCATCCCCAGCGGGGGCCGCCCAGCTCCTACAATGAGCAGTTCTTC
CASSHPQRGPPSSYNEQFF
>TRBV1|.|TRBJ2-7|.
TGCACCAGCAGCCCGGGGGACGGTACCTACGAGCAGTACTTC
CTSSPGDGTYEQYF
>TRBV10-3|TRBD2|TRBJ2-4|.
TGTGCCATCAGTCCCTGGAGCGGGGCGGCCAAAAACATTCAGTACTTC
CAISPWSGAAKNIQYF
>TRBV19|TRBD1|TRBJ2-2|.
TGTGCCAGTAGTATGGGACAGGGATCCGGGGAGCTGTTTTTT
CASSMGQGSGELFF
>TRBV18|.|TRBJ2-7|.
TGTGCCAGCTCCCTCCAGTCTTACGAGCAGTACTTC
CASSLQSYEQYF
>TRBV30|TRBD1|TRBJ2-2|.
TGTGCCTGGGAACGGGGACAGGGGGCGACCACCGGGGAGCTGTTTTTT
CAWERGQGATTGELFF
>TRBV7-9|.|TRBJ1-4|.
TGTGCCAGCACCCCGGTAGCAACTAATGAAAAACTGTTTTTT
CASTPVATNEKLFF
>TRBV28|.|TRBJ2-7|.
TGTGCCAGCAGTATTTGGGGGGCCTACGAGCAGTACTTC
CASSIWGAYEQYF
>TRBV7-8|.|TRBJ1-2|.
TGTGCCAGCAGACCTCGCGGGTCTACTAACTATGGCTACACCTTC
CASRPRGSTNYGYTF
>TRBV11-3|TRBD2|TRBJ2-5|.
TGTGCCAGCAGCCGGACTAGCGGGGGGGCTAGGGAGACCCAGTACTTC
CASSRTSGGARETQYF
>TRBV5-1|.|TRBJ1-6|few
TGCGCCAGCAGCTTGGCGGACAGTTCACCCCTCCACTTT
CASSLADSSPLHF
>TRBV3-1/TRBV3-2|.|TRBJ2-5|.
TGTGCCAGCAGCCATGACGGGGAAGGGGAGACCCAGTACTTC
CASSHDGEGETQYF
>TRBV24-1|TRBD1|TRBJ2-5|.
TGTGCCACCAGTGACACCGGACAGGGAGGTGGAGAGACCCAGTACTTC
CATSDTGQGGGETQYF
>TRBV5-8|.|TRBJ2-2|.
TGTGCCAGCAGCTCGGGTCCGTACACCGGGGAGCTGTTTTTT
CASSSGPYTGELFF
>TRBV12-3/TRBV12-4|.|TRBJ2-3|.
TGTGCCAGCAGTTTTCAGGGGCGGGATACGCAGTATTTT
CASSFQGRDTQYF
>TRBV10-3|TRBD1|TRBJ1-6|.
TGTGCCATATGGCAGGGGGGAAATTCACCCCTCCACTTT
CAIWQGGNSPLHF
>TRBV2|.|TRBJ2-2|.
TGTGCCAGCAGTGCAGGGGAAACCGGGGAGCTGTTTTTT
CASSAGETGELFF
>TRBV21-1|.|TRBJ2-7|once
TGTGCCAGCAGCCCTTTAAGGTGGGGGCGCGTTACAATGTCCTACGAGCAGTACTTC
CASSPLRWGRVTMSYEQYF
>TRBV5-1|TRBD2|TRBJ2-3|.
TGCGCCAGCATGCAAATAGAGGGACTAGCTACAGATACACAGTATTTT
CASMQIEGLATDTQYF
>TRBV11-3|TRBD1|TRBJ1-1|.
TGTGCCAGCAGCTTGGGGGGACAGGGGCCGAACACTGAAGCTTTCTTT
CASSLGGQGPNTEAFF
>TRBV25-1|TRBD1|TRBJ1-1|.
TGTGCCAGCGCCCCCCTCCAGGGGGCGAACACTGAAGCTTTCTTT
CASAPLQGANTEAFF
>TRBV30|.|TRBJ1-6|.
TGTGCCTGGAGTGTACTCGACTCCTATAATTCACCCCTCCACTTT
CAWSVLDSYNSPLHF
>TRBV7-3|.|TRBJ2-1|once
TGTGCCAGCGGGCAGGGGGGAGTCAATGAGCAGTTCTTC
CASGQGGVNEQFF
>TRBV3-1/TRBV3-2|TRBD1|TRBJ2-7|.
TGTGCCAGCAGCCCGGCCCCAGGGGGCGCGTACGAGCAGTACTTC
CASSPAPGGAYEQYF
>TRBV5-6|.|TRBJ1-2|.
TGTGCCAGCAGCTTGTTTGGAGGCGCTCCCTATGGCTACACCTTC
CASSLFGGAPYGYTF
>TRBV7-2|TRBD1|TRBJ2-2|.
TGTGCCAGCAGCTTAGTTGGTGGGACAGGGCCCACCGGGGAGCTGTTTTTT
CASSLVGGTGPTGELFF
>TRBV11-3|.|TRBJ2-7|.
TGTGCCAGCAGCTTAACGTGGGGGGGCTCGGACGAGCAGTACTTC
CASSLTWGGSDEQYF
>TRBV5-1|.|TRBJ2-5|.
TGCGCCAGCAGCTTGGAGAGCCAAGAGACCCAGTACTTC
CASSLESQETQYF
>TRBV19|.|TRBJ1-6|.
TGTGCCAGTTCCCAGGGCTCACCCCTCCACTTT
CASSQGSPLHF
>TRBV7-2|TRBD2|TRBJ2-3|.
TGTGCCAGCAGCGATGGGGGGGAGGGAGATACGCAGTATTTT
CASSDGGEGDTQYF
>TRBV25-1|.|TRBJ2-4|.
TGTGCCAGCAGTGGAACACAGAAAAACATTCAGTACTTC
CASSGTQKNIQYF
>TRBV18|.|TRBJ2-2|.
TGTGCCAGCTCCCCCGCCGGAACAGCGAACACCGGGGAGCTGTTTTTT
CASSPAGTANTGELFF
>TRBV6-2/TRBV6-3|.|TRBJ1-1|.
TGTGCCAGCAGTTACTCTTTTTCAGGGGACACTGAAGCTTTCTTT
CASSYSFSGDTEAFF